This TCR beta chain is from a study of OX40 agonist ivuxolimab in advanced cancers. As for the study in general: Among those enrolled, mean age was around 60 years (range roughly 20 to 79) and 75% to 85% were male.

Only in-frame clones appear in the TCRdb table, and some are missing; sequencing was by immunoSEQ multiplex PCR. The sample lists about 50,000 clones, less than 90% occurring once. Blood got drawn at baseline, again on cycle 4 day 1, and then on cycle 7 day 1. The V gene end was trimmed by 1 base and the J gene end by 7 bases; junction bases not matched to a gene: 3. This CDR3 region has 13 residues. Germline CDR1 and CDR2: SEHNR and FQNEAQ (reference sequence). The rearrangement joins TRBV7-9 to TRBJ1-1, with TRBD1 matching 7 bases. This TCR derives from an adult with an advanced solid tumor such as melanoma, head and neck, liver or kidney cancer. The source was CD4+ or CD8+ T cells sorted from blood, collected in a trial of the OX40 agonist ivuxolimab. The CDR3 sequence is CASSLVHRGEAFF. The DNA for the CDR3 is TGTGCCAGCAGCTTAGTACACAGGGGTGAAGCTTTCTTT. The full variable domain, rest sourced from reference TRBV7-9 and TRBJ1-1, is DTGVSQNPRHKITKRGQNVTFRCDPISEHNRLYWYRQTLGQGPEFLTYFQNEAQLEKSRLLSDRFSAERPKGSFSTLEIQRTEQGDSAMYLCASSLVHRGEAFFGQGTRLTVV.